The 32 T cell receptor beta chains below were found in one sample sequenced in a study of blood T cell repertoires in COVID-19 (dated by TCRdb to 2018 to 2020). Library creation used the immunoSEQ multiplex PCR assay. Held by TCRdb, this immuneACCESS table contains in-frame sequences only and omits some clones. Under half of the omission traces to an unresolved V gene where checked; the cause of the rest is unknown. Across this sample there are tens of thousands of clones, with 83% seen only once. The leading ten clones occupy roughly two fifths of the sample. The sequencing sample was made of peripheral blood. These receptors were taken from a man of 80 years or more with acute or convalescent COVID-19.

This clone turned up a few times. The chain couples TRBV7-2 to TRBJ2-3; no firm D call. Deletions cut 3 bases from V and 2 bases from J, with 9 bases between. Per the germline V gene, CDR1 is SGHTA and CDR2 is FQGNSA. CDR3 length equals 14 residues. Written as DNA, the CDR3 is TGTGCCAGCAGCTTGGTGGCCATCACAGATACGCAGTATTTT. It is translated as CASSLVAITDTQYF.

The chain couples TRBV5-1 to TRBJ1-2; D is perhaps TRBD1 (6 bases). Germline values: CDR1 SGHRS, CDR2 YFSETQ. The CDR3 consists of 16 residues. V was trimmed by 3 bases and J by 6 bases, leaving 21 bases between them. CDR3 DNA: TGCGCCAGCAGCTCAAATAGGGGGTCAGGTGGTGATGGCTACACCTTC. It encodes CASSSNRGSGGDGYTF.

V and J are TRBV7-8 and TRBJ1-5; no firm D call. Trimming took off 1 base at V and 6 bases at J, with 10 bases between the two ends. Looked up from germline, CDR1 is SGHVS and CDR2 is FQNEAQ. CDR3 length equals 14 residues. The CDR3 DNA is TGTGCCAGCAGCTTAGGCAGGTCCCCTCAGCCCCAGCATTTT. Residues: CASSLGRSPQPQHF.

This chain links TRBV27 with TRBJ1-1; possible D gene TRBD1, 6 bases. Trimming cost V 4 bases and J 1 base, with 13 bases left between them. This CDR3 comprises 15 residues. Germline V CDR1 and CDR2: MNHEY, SMNVEV (reference sequence). CDR3 sequence: CASSSPGHANTEAFF. For the CDR3, the DNA is TGTGCCAGCAGTTCACCGGGACACGCGAACACTGAAGCTTTCTTT.

Details on this clone: Other DNA sequences of this sample code for an identical CDR3. This chain joins TRBV12-3 or TRBV12-4 and TRBJ2-1; D may be TRBD2 (6 bases). Trimming stripped 3 bases from V and 8 bases from J, with 8 bases between. This CDR3 has 12 amino acids. The CDR3 DNA reads TGTGCCAGCAGTTTGGGGGGTTATGAGCAGTTCTTC. It encodes CASSLGGYEQFF.

The chain has TRBV3-1 (or the pseudogene TRBV3-2) and TRBJ2-7, with 14 bases fitting TRBD2. CDR3 length: 16 amino acids. Germline assignment: CDR1 LGHDT and CDR2 YNNKEL (reference sequence). Germline trimming cut 3 bases from V and 4 bases from J; bases unmatched to any gene: 5. The CDR3 bases are TGTGCCAGCAGCCAGGGGACTAGCGGGAGACTTTACGAGCAGTACTTC. This sequence encodes CASSQGTSGRLYEQYF.

CDR3 DNA sequence: TGTGCCAGCAGCTCCACTAGCGGGGCCTCTCAAGAGACCCAGTACTTC. Amino acids: CASSSTSGASQETQYF. The V and J genes are TRBV7-2 and TRBJ2-5; TRBD2 agrees at 10 bases. V shed 4 bases and J 2 bases; nucleotides not matched to a gene: 7. This CDR3 comprises 16 residues. Germline-derived CDR1 and CDR2 are SGHTA and FQGNSA.

In this sample, this clone turned up a few times. J is TRBJ1-4 and V is TRBV18, with a weak D call TRBD1 (6 bases). CDR1 is KGHSH and CDR2 is LQKENI in the germline V gene. The V gene lost 4 bases and the J gene lost 5 bases, with 14 bases spanning the gap. This CDR3 contains 15 residues. CDR3 coding DNA: TGTGCCAGCTCACTTGAGGGGGGGACGAATGAAAAACTGTTTTTT. Its protein is CASSLEGGTNEKLFF.

This chain connects TRBV19 to TRBJ1-1, with a weak D call TRBD1 (5 bases). The CDR3 contains 17 residues. V was clipped by 11 bases and J by 3 bases, with 28 bases between them. Germline CDR1 and CDR2: LNHDA and SQIVND (reference sequence). The CDR3 spells CARRIPGGGLGDTEAFF. CDR3 in DNA: TGTGCCCGTCGTATCCCGGGGGGGGGACTCGGGGACACTGAAGCTTTCTTT.

The chain uses TRBV7-2 and TRBJ2-7; 8 bases fit TRBD1. The trim removed 4 bases at V and 7 bases at J, leaving 9 bases unmatched. The germline V gene encodes CDR1 SGHTA and CDR2 FQGNSA. The CDR3 is made up of 14 amino acids. The CDR3 reads CASSSGTGVWEQYF. CDR3 bases: TGTGCCAGCAGCTCCGGGACAGGTGTCTGGGAGCAGTACTTC.

The rearrangement links TRBV6-2 or TRBV6-3 to TRBJ2-5; D remains ambiguous. From germline, CDR1 is MNHEY and CDR2 SVGEGT. V gave up 6 bases and J gave up 5 bases, with 10 bases separating them. The CDR3 runs 12 residues. The CDR3 DNA follows: TGTGCCAGCAGCCCCACAGAGGAGACCCAGTACTTC. Encoded protein: CASSPTEETQYF.

The CDR3 DNA sequence: TGTGCCACCAGCAGAGAGGCTAGCGGGGATCTCACAGATACGCAGTATTTT. This gives the protein CATSREASGDLTDTQYF. The rearrangement links TRBV15 to TRBJ2-3; the match to TRBD2 covers 9 bases. With 0 bases clipped from V and 2 bases from J, the junction kept 6 bases outside the gene matches. Germline CDR1 is LNHNV and CDR2 is YYDKDF (reference sequence). The CDR3 extends over 17 amino acids. Complete variable domain (other parts from reference TRBV15 and TRBJ2-3): DAMVIQNPRYQVTQFGKPVTLSCSQTLNHNVMYWYQQKSSQAPKLLFHYYDKDFNNEADTPDNFQSRRPNTSFCFLDIRSPGLGDTAMYLCATSREASGDLTDTQYFGPGTRLTVL.

There are a few counts of this clone. The V and J genes are TRBV19 and TRBJ1-6, with 9 bases identical to TRBD1. The CDR3 runs to 14 residues. CDR1 and CDR2 from the germline V gene are LNHDA and SQIVND (reference sequence). The J segment lost 10 bases and the V segment lost 6 bases, leaving 7 bases of the junction unmatched. The DNA for the CDR3 is TGTGCCAGTAGCTTTACAGGGGGCGGATCACCCCTCCACTTT. Protein: CASSFTGGGSPLHF.

The chain couples TRBV4-3 to TRBJ2-3; no clear D. V was clipped by 0 bases and J by 2 bases, with 9 bases between them. The CDR3 has 15 amino acids. Germline V gene data show CDR1 as LGHNA and CDR2 as YSLEER. CDR3 coding DNA: TGCGCCAGCAGCCAAGAAAACTATTCCACAGATACGCAGTATTTT. Translated, it gives CASSQENYSTDTQYF.

The chain recombines TRBV7-2 with TRBJ1-3; tentatively, D is TRBD1 (5 bases). CDR1 is SGHTA and CDR2 is FQGNSA in the germline V gene. There are 15 residues in the CDR3. V was clipped by 5 bases and J by 4 bases, with 15 bases between them. CDR3 nucleotides: TGTGCCAGCAGCCAAGGGGCAGGGCCAGGAAACACCATATATTTT. Amino acid sequence: CASSQGAGPGNTIYF.

The chain joins TRBV5-5 to TRBJ2-7; D gene ambiguous. V was clipped by 0 bases and J by 2 bases, with 12 bases between them. Germline V gives CDR1 SGHKS, CDR2 YYEKEE (reference sequence). The CDR3 totals 15 residues. CDR3 coding DNA: TGTGCCAGCAGCTTGGCCGGAGTAGCTCCCTACGAGCAGTACTTC. Protein: CASSLAGVAPYEQYF.

V and J are TRBV5-1 and TRBJ2-5; 8 bases agree with TRBD1. In germline, CDR1 is SGHRS, CDR2 YFSETQ. This CDR3 spans 13 amino acids. V shed 5 bases and J 4 bases; nucleotides not matched to a gene: 4. The CDR3 region has the DNA TGCGCCAGCAGGGTTCAGGGGGCAGAGACCCAGTACTTC. The encoded protein is CASRVQGAETQYF.

This chain links TRBV5-3 with TRBJ2-2, with TRBD2 identical over 7 bases. TRBV5-3 carries the ORF label, with uncertain function. Losses at the gene ends were 3 bases for V and 0 bases for J; bases not matched to a gene: 11. The CDR3 is 18 amino acids. The CDR3 coding sequence is TGTGCCAGAAGCTATTCTAGCGGTCGTATTTCGAACACCGGGGAGCTGTTTTTT. The encoded protein is CARSYSSGRISNTGELFF.

CDR3 nucleotides: TGTGCCAGCAGTTACGGGACAGGACCCTACGAGCAGTACTTC. Amino acids: CASSYGTGPYEQYF. The chain joins TRBV27 to TRBJ2-7; TRBD1 matches at 8 bases. CDR3 length equals 14 residues. Trimming took 4 bases from V and 2 from J; bases not matched to a gene: 4. Germline V gene sequence: CDR1 MNHEY, CDR2 SMNVEV (reference sequence).

The genes are TRBV7-8 and TRBJ2-7, with 13 bases lining up with TRBD2. There are 14 residues in the CDR3. V dropped 6 bases and J dropped 9; count of bases not matched to a gene: 8. Germline loops: CDR1 SGHVS, CDR2 FQNEAQ. CDR3 region: CASRGTSGIKRQYF. Here the CDR3 DNA reads TGTGCCAGCAGGGGGACTAGCGGGATTAAAAGGCAGTACTTC.

This clone was counted once. The chain joins TRBV19 to TRBJ1-1, with D tentatively TRBD1 (5 bases). Germline values: CDR1 LNHDA, CDR2 SQIVND (reference sequence). Trimming stripped 11 bases from V and 1 base from J, with 26 bases between. CDR3 length equals 17 residues. CDR3 sequence (DNA): TGTGCCTGTCTTATCCCGGGGGGGGGACTCGGGAACACTGAAGCTTTCTTT. It codes for CACLIPGGGLGNTEAFF.

The gene calls are TRBV5-4 and TRBJ1-1, with D possibly matching TRBD1 (5 bases). The germline V gene has CDR1 SGHNT and CDR2 YYREEE (reference sequence). Trimming left V 4 bases short and J 4 bases short, with 11 bases between. The CDR3 spans 13 residues. The CDR3 bases are TGTGCCAGCAGCCTAACAGGTGTCACTGAAGCTTTCTTT. Protein sequence: CASSLTGVTEAFF.

This CDR3 reads CASSSLDRRGEKLFF. Written as DNA, the CDR3 is TGTGCCAGCAGCTCCCTGGACAGGAGGGGTGAAAAACTGTTTTTT. The rearrangement joins TRBV7-2 to TRBJ1-4; 7 bases line up with TRBD1. CDR1 and CDR2 (germline): SGHTA, FQGNSA. The CDR3 is 15 amino acids. Trimming removed 4 bases from V and 7 bases from J; junction bases left unmatched: 9. Using reference TRBV7-2 and TRBJ1-4 for the parts outside the CDR3, the full variable domain is GAGVSQSPSNKVTEKGKDVELRCDPISGHTALYWYRQSLGQGLEFLIYFQGNSAPDKSGLPSDRFSAERTGGSVSTLTIQRTQQEDSAVYLCASSSLDRRGEKLFFGSGTQLSVL.

This chain links TRBV5-6 with TRBJ2-3; 9 bases agree with TRBD1. The ends lost 1 base at V and 6 bases at J; junction bases unmatched: 12. Germline V CDR1 and CDR2: SGHDT, YYEEEE. The CDR3 spans 17 residues. CDR3 in amino acids: CASSLMRQGVTPDTQYF. CDR3 sequence (DNA): TGTGCCAGCAGCTTGATGCGACAGGGGGTGACCCCGGATACGCAGTATTTT.

The chain carries TRBV6-5 and TRBJ1-5; 7 positions match TRBD1. Germline V lookup: CDR1 MNHEY, CDR2 SVGAGI. The CDR3 extends over 15 amino acids. Trimming cost V 6 bases and J 6 bases; bases outside gene matches: 11. The CDR3: CASRSGGRSGQPQHF. The DNA of the CDR3 is TGTGCCAGCAGGTCAGGGGGACGGAGCGGTCAGCCCCAGCATTTT.

J is TRBJ2-3 and V is TRBV5-1; maybe TRBD2 (6 bases). The CDR3 extends over 16 amino acids. Germline loops: CDR1 SGHRS, CDR2 YFSETQ. The V end was cut by 3 bases, the J end by 4 bases, with 18 bases between. The DNA for the CDR3 is TGCGCCAGCAGCTCTATACTAGCACAGAGGGCAGATACGCAGTATTTT. This translates into CASSSILAQRADTQYF.

In its sample, this clone was seen a few times. The rearrangement links TRBV29-1 to TRBJ1-2; D gene unclear. The germline V and J ends were trimmed by 8 bases and 6 bases, with 19 bases remaining between them. CDR1 is SQVTM and CDR2 is ANQGSEA in the germline V gene. The CDR3 has 13 residues. CDR3 protein: CSYRRHLTDGYTF. DNA for the CDR3: TGCAGCTATCGTCGACATCTCACCGATGGCTACACCTTC.

This chain connects TRBV7-2 to TRBJ1-4; the match to TRBD1 covers 7 bases. After removal of 6 bases from V and 3 bases from J, the junction contained 7 bases not matched to a gene. The CDR3 extends over 15 amino acids. CDR1 is SGHTA and CDR2 is FQGNSA in the germline V gene. The CDR3 bases are TGTGCCAGCAGACCCTCGGGACAGCCTAATGAAAAACTGTTTTTT. Amino acid sequence: CASRPSGQPNEKLFF.

The chain employs TRBV6-5 and TRBJ2-7, with D possibly TRBD2 on 5 matching bases. Germline loops: CDR1 MNHEY, CDR2 SVGAGI. The CDR3 consists of 14 residues. Trimming took 5 bases from V and 11 from J, leaving 22 bases between them. CDR3 loop: CASSTALQRTEEYF. The CDR3, as DNA: TGTGCCAGCAGTACCGCGCTACAGCGTACGGAGGAGTACTTC.

This clone appeared a single time. This chain connects TRBV18 to TRBJ2-1, with D possibly TRBD2 on 7 matching bases. V was trimmed by 3 bases and J by 8 bases, leaving 14 bases between them. Per germline, CDR1 KGHSH and CDR2 LQKENI. The CDR3 contains 14 residues. CDR3 coding DNA: TGTGCCAGCTCACCCAATCAGGGGAGGGATGAGCAGTTCTTC. Encoded protein: CASSPNQGRDEQFF.

The rearrangement links TRBV5-1 to TRBJ1-1; unclear D gene. Trimming removed 5 bases from V and 1 base from J, with 12 bases in between. Germline lookup yields CDR1 SGHRS and CDR2 YFSETQ. The CDR3 runs 14 residues. This CDR3 reads CASSAGVPNTEAFF. CDR3 sequence (DNA): TGCGCCAGCAGTGCTGGAGTTCCGAACACTGAAGCTTTCTTT.

This clone was counted once. The V gene is TRBV7-6, the J gene TRBJ1-3; D not resolved. Germline values: CDR1 SGHVS, CDR2 FNYEAQ. This CDR3 spans 16 amino acids. The V end was cut by 2 bases, the J end by 0 bases, with 11 bases between. The CDR3 sequence: CASSLQGGVSGNTIYF. The CDR3 DNA is TGTGCCAGCAGCTTACAAGGAGGTGTCTCTGGAAACACCATATATTTT.